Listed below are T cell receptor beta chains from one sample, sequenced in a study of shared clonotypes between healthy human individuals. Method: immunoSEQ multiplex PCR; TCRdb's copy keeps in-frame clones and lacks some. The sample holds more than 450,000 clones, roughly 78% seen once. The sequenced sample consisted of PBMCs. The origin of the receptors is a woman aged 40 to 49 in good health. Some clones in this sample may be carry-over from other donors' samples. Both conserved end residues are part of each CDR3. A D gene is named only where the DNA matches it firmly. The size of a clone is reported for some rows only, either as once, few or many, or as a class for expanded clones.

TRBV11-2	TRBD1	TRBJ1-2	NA	TGTGCCAGCAGCTTACAGGGGGACTATGGCTACACCTTC	CASSLQGDYGYTF
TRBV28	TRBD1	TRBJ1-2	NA	TGTGCCAGCCAAAAGCGACAGGGGTTCTCGAGGGGCTACACCTTC	CASQKRQGFSRGYTF
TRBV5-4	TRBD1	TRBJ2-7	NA	TGTGCCAGCAGCATGCGGACAGGGCCAGAGGTCGAGCAGTACTTC	CASSMRTGPEVEQYF
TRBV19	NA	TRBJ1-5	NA	TGTGCCAGTAACCCCAGGGTGGGCAATCAGCCCCAGCATTTT	CASNPRVGNQPQHF
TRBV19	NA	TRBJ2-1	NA	TGTGCCAGTAGTATCGGGGATGAGCAGTTCTTC	CASSIGDEQFF
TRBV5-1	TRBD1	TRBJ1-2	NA	TGCGCCAGCAGCTTGGGGACAGGGAATGGCTACACCTTC	CASSLGTGNGYTF
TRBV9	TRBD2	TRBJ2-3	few	TGTGCCAGCAGCGGACTAGCGGGACAAATCACAGATACGCAGTATTTT	CASSGLAGQITDTQYF
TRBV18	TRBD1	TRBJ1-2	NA	TGTGCCAGCTCACCAACAGGGGAGTATGGCTACACCTTC	CASSPTGEYGYTF
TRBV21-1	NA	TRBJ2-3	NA	TGTGCCAGCAGTAAAGAAGGGACAGAAGCAGATACGCAGTATTTT	CASSKEGTEADTQYF
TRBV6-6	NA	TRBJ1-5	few	TGTGCCAGCAGTGACTTAAGGGGGTTAAGCAATCAGCCCCAGCATTTT	CASSDLRGLSNQPQHF
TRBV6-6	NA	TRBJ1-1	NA	TGTGCCAGCAGTTACGGGGCACCTTTGAACACTGAAGCTTTCTTT	CASSYGAPLNTEAFF
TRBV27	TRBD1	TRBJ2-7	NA	TGTGCCAGCAGTACCCGGGACAGGGCCTACGAGCAGTACTTC	CASSTRDRAYEQYF
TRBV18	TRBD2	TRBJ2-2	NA	TGTGCCAGCTCACCACGACTAGCGGACCACACTAACACCGGGGAGCTGTTTTTT	CASSPRLADHTNTGELFF
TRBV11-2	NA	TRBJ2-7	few	TGTGCCAGCAGCTTGCCAACACGCTCCTACGAGCAGTACTTC	CASSLPTRSYEQYF
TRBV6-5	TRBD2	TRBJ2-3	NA	TGTGCCAGCAAGGGGGCGGGAGGGATGGATACGCAGTATTTT	CASKGAGGMDTQYF
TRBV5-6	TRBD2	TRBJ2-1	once	TGTGCCAGCAGCCTTCCGGCTAGCGGGAGTAATGAGCAGTTCTTC	CASSLPASGSNEQFF
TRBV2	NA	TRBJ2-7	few	TGTGCCAGCAGCGCTAGTCACGAGCAGTACTTC	CASSASHEQYF
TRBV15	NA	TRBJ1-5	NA	TGTGCCACCAGCAGAGAACAGTATAGCAATCAGCCCCAGCATTTT	CATSREQYSNQPQHF
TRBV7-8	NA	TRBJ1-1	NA	TGTGCCAGCAGCTCCTGGGGGGGGAGGAACACTGAAGCTTTCTTT	CASSSWGGRNTEAFF
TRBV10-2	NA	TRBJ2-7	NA	TGCGCCAGCAGTGAGACAGGAACAGAGTACTTC	CASSETGTEYF
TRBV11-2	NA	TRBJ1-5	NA	TGTGCCAGCAGCCCCAGGACAGACCTTAGCAATCAGCCCCAGCATTTT	CASSPRTDLSNQPQHF
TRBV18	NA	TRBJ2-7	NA	TGTGCCAGCTCACCCCGGCAGGGAACTCCCTACGAGCAGTACTTC	CASSPRQGTPYEQYF
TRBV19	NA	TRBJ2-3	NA	TGTGCCAGTAGTATTCCGCGGACAGCCGGGCGGTCAGATACGCAGTATTTT	CASSIPRTAGRSDTQYF
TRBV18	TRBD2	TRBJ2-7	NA	TGTGCCAGCTCACCATCGGGGGGGCTCGAGCAGTACTTC	CASSPSGGLEQYF
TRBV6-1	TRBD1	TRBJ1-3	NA	TGTGCCAGCAGTGGCCGGGACAGGCTCATGGGGGGAAACACCATATATTTT	CASSGRDRLMGGNTIYF
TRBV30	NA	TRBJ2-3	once	TGTGCCTGGAGTCCCAAACTAGACATATTCACAGATACGCAGTATTTT	CAWSPKLDIFTDTQYF
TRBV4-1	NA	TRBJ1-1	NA	TGCGCCAGCAGCCAAGTCTGGGTGGTGAACACTGAAGCTTTCTTT	CASSQVWVVNTEAFF
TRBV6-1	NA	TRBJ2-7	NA	NA	CASSEGQGVYEQYFGRVYEQYF
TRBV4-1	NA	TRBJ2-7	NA	TGCGCCAGCAGCCAACGCCAGGGGAACGAGCAGTACTTC	CASSQRQGNEQYF
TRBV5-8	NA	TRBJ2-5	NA	TGTGCCAGCAGCTTGGAGCAGGGAGGCCAAGAGACCCAGTACTTC	CASSLEQGGQETQYF
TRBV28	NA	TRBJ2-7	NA	TGTGCCAGCAGTTTATTACGCGGAGAAACCTACGAGCAGTACTTC	CASSLLRGETYEQYF
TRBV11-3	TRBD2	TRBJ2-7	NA	TGTGCCAGCAGCTTAGGGGCTAGCGGGAGCCTACTCGAGCAGTACTTC	CASSLGASGSLLEQYF
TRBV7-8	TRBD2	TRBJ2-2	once	TGTGCCAGCAGCTCATTGGGACTAGCGGGAGGGGGCCACGCCGGGGAGCTGTTTTTT	CASSSLGLAGGGHAGELFF
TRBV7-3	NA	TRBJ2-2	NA	TGTGCCAGCAGCCCCCGGGGGCAGGGGACCACCGGGGAGCTGTTTTTT	CASSPRGQGTTGELFF
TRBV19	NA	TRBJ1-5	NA	TGTGCCAGTACCGGACAGTTTAATCAGCCCCAGCATTTT	CASTGQFNQPQHF
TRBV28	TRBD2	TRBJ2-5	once	TGTGCCAGCAGCCCCGTAGCGGGAGATCTGGCTGGAGGCCGGGAGACCCAGTACTTC	CASSPVAGDLAGGRETQYF
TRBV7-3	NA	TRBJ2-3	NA	TGTGCCAGCAGCTTATACAGAGACGTGAATACGCAGTATTTT	CASSLYRDVNTQYF
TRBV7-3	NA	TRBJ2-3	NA	TGTGCCAGCAGCCCCCGACTTGCCACTAGCACAGATACGCAGTATTTT	CASSPRLATSTDTQYF
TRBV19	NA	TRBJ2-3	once	TGTGCCAGTAGTATTAAGGGCACAGATACGCAGTATTTT	CASSIKGTDTQYF
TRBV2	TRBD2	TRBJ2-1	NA	TGTGCCAGCAGGACTAGCGGGACATCCCTTGAGCAGTTCTTC	CASRTSGTSLEQFF
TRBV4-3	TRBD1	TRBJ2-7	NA	TGCGCCAGCAGCCAAGGAGAGTGGCAGGGGGAAGAGCAGTACTTC	CASSQGEWQGEEQYF